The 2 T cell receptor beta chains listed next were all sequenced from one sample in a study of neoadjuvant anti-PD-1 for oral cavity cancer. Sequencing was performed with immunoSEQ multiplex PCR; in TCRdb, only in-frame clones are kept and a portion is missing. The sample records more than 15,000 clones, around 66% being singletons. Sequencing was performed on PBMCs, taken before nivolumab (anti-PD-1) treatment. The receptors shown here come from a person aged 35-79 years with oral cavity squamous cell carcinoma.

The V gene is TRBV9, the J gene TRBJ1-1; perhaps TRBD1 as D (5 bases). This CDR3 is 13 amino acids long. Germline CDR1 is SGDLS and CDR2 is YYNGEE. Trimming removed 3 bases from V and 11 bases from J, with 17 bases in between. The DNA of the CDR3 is TGTGCCAGCAGCGCCGGCGGGGACTACCACGCTTTCTTT. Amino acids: CASSAGGDYHAFF.

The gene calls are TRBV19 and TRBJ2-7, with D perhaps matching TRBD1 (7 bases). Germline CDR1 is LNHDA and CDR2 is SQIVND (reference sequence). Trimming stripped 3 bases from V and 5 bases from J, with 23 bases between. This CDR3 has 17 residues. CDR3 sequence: CASSMDVRRGQSHEQYF. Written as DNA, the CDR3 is TGTGCCAGTAGTATGGATGTCAGGAGGGGGCAATCCCACGAGCAGTACTTC.